The subject of this entry is one T cell receptor (beta chain). What it recognizes is unknown. These data originate in a study of T cell responses to AZD1222 COVID-19 vaccine. Using immunoSEQ multiplex PCR, the repertoire was profiled, and TCRdb retains in-frame clones only, with some absent. The table has around 56,000 clones, roughly nine tenths seen once. Doses given second, at about 4 or about 12 weeks, were pooled. Study results and caveats: Donors in the cohort were predominantly white British and more often female, and clonal diversity was possibly underestimated. Among vaccine-associated CD4 TCRs, coverage spanned spike, with dominance at 160-218 and 743-854. Reports say nearly half of spike-specific TCRs go after unmutated variant regions.

The germline V gene encodes CDR1 MGHRA and CDR2 YSYEKL. Deletions cut 0 bases from V and 8 bases from J, with 25 bases between. The CDR3 has 18 amino acids. The TCR sequence derives from an adult who received the AZD1222 COVID-19 vaccine. This sample comprised peripheral blood, obtained 28 days after the second AZD1222 dose. This chain connects TRBV4-1 to TRBJ1-2; perhaps TRBD1 as D (5 bases). The CDR3: CASSQDRSSRGRVAGYTF. The DNA of the CDR3 is TGCGCCAGCAGCCAAGATCGGTCAAGTCGGGGCAGGGTTGCCGGCTACACCTTC.